Below, one T cell receptor beta chain is given with its context. No antigen is known for it. The record has no base qualities; no much larger clone is one base away. This entry is derived from a study of cytomegalovirus exposure and HLA in healthy donors (TCRdb year 2017). Regarding the complete study: According to an earlier analysis of 587 of the donors, about 179 million T cells yielded some 110 million unique TCR beta sequences and about 300 Gb of sequence data. Roughly 300 gigabases of sequencing data and approximately 85 million unique TCR sequences were included in an early release covering several hundred HLA-typed donors. The genetic ancestry cluster associated with self-reported Caucasian donors included roughly four fifths of the 300 to 450 genotyped donors. The aim of the study was to test whether cataloging public T cell receptors could identify signatures of past pathogen exposure. The study profiled the T cell repertoires of 500 to 800 subjects by immunosequencing and related them to cytomegalovirus serostatus. Besides the first cohort of roughly 700 subjects, a separate validation cohort made up of 95 to 150 different subjects was used. High-throughput TCR immunosequencing, statistical association of individual TCRs with disease status, and machine learning were combined to predict cytomegalovirus infection status. To study patterns of TCR occurrence, a later analysis re-analyzed previously published TCR beta repertoires from several hundred donors and added high-resolution HLA genotyping. Rather than drawing on any new phenotypic data, the later analysis identified candidate immune exposures from TCR beta sequences and the way those sequences occurred across donors. To decide whether each TCR beta V gene segment behaved as functional or pseudogenic, an earlier analysis of fewer than 750 of the donors relied on high-throughput TCR beta sequencing. Donor age, sex, ethnicity and CMV serostatus were compiled together with the repertoire data. In a later genetic analysis, genome-wide SNP genotypes for about three fifths of the roughly 670 donors were used, and that subset was treated as a discovery cohort. Every repertoire in the discovery cohort had been generated on one and the same sequencing platform. Both class I and class II loci were covered by HLA typing, at four-digit resolution. The number of donors typed differed by locus, with roughly 629-640 for A, B, C, DRB1 and DQB1, roughly 550 for DQA1, about 610 for DPA1, and about 450 for DPB1. Several DR-DQ haplotypes were treated as single units for association and clustering because of strong linkage in the cohort. Among approximately 370 genotyped donors of the cohort, an average of approximately 200,000 unique TCR beta nucleotide sequences was sequenced per donor, of which 15% to 20% were non-productive. Results and caveats for the whole study, not just this receptor: The only immune exposure information available for the cohort was CMV serostatus. The presence/absence analyses assumed that sequencing depth was roughly uniform across donors, and that assumption may not be true. It was suggested by the authors that the approach could potentially be generalized to other disease states and immunological phenotypes. Some IMGT-functional V segments, including TRBV6-2 and TRBV6-3, could not be distinguished by the 87-base-pair reads and were therefore excluded. A total of 150 to 200 TCR beta chains were listed by the study as associated with cytomegalovirus. Compared with equally common non-associated chains, HLA-associated TCR beta chains in a later analysis were more clonally expanded and had lower generation probabilities. According to a later analysis, most CMV-associated TCR beta chains appeared to be HLA-restricted, and the HLA associations seemed to be driven largely by CMV exposure. Because some donors lacked HLA typing at each locus, the association tests relied only on the typed subset. In vitro tests confirmed that three of the cytomegalovirus-associated TCR beta chains recognize cytomegalovirus antigens. Linkage disequilibrium might explain the correlated functional status among segregating V segments, but an unknown experimental factor could not be ruled out. In a later analysis, about 16,000 TCR beta sequences were associated with specific HLA alleles at a false discovery rate of 0.05. In an earlier analysis of fewer than 750 of the donors, most TCR beta V segments were observed in productive rearrangements about 90% or about 30% of the time, broadly matching IMGT annotations. A group of highly shared sequence variants was considered likely to be a technical artifact of the sequencing pipeline. A further reported finding was that TCR beta sequences accurately predicted the HLA-A and HLA-B alleles for most subjects in the first cohort. Most TCR sequences were observed very rarely across donors, whereas some public TCRs were present in many individuals. According to a later analysis, TCR association rates differed among HLA loci, with DRB1 alleles showing the most associated TCRs and HLA-C alleles showing the fewest. This cohort had only TCR beta chains sequenced, and the lack of alpha or paired-chain data limited which features could be detected. In both the original and validation cohorts, the classifier was reported to diagnose cytomegalovirus status with high specificity and sensitivity. When HLA alleles, especially DR and DQ, strongly co-occurred, attributing TCR associations to individual alleles was difficult. Because counts were too low, 15 or so rarely observed V segments, including chromosome 9 orphons, were excluded from the earlier analysis of around 590 of the donors. A later genetic analysis associated a missense DCLRE1C variant with V-gene and J-gene trimming of TCR beta chains, and an independent cohort replicated the association. Compared with the approximately 600-donor mean, donors in an Asian-associated ancestry cluster had fewer N-insertions in productive TCRs, according to a later genetic analysis. According to a later analysis, parvovirus B19, influenza, CMV and Epstein-Barr virus appeared linked to several top co-occurrence clusters.

Library generation was performed with the immunoSEQ multiplex PCR assay. For the multiplex PCR, a mixture combining 60 forward primers for TCR Vbeta segments and 13 reverse primers for TCR Jbeta segments was used. Amplification of the CDR3 region of rearranged TCR beta genes was performed with a multiplex PCR assay on genomic DNA. The amplified TCR beta libraries were sequenced on the Illumina HiSeq System as 87-base-pair reads. The authors processed their data as follows. A later analysis tallied around 87 million unique TCR beta chains across the 650 to 750 repertoires, and about 12 million of those chains were shared by two or more donors. A nearest-neighbor algorithm error-corrected the raw reads and collapsed the reads into unique sequences, merging closely related sequences to remove PCR and sequencing errors. Alignment of CDR3 sequences to IMGT reference sequences was used to assign V, D and J gene segments. For a sequence to be retained, a match of at least six nucleotides was required to both a V gene segment and a J gene segment. A rearrangement was called productive if the CDR3 had no stop codons and remained in frame with V and J, and every other rearrangement was called non-productive. CDR3 was defined by IMGT convention, running from the second conserved V-encoded cysteine to the conserved J-encoded phenylalanine. The earlier analysis of more than 450 of the donors excluded sequences that lacked an unambiguous match to a single V gene segment. An earlier analysis of over 450 of the donors classified V segments as functional when productive rearrangements were above 56.7% and as segregating when the standard deviation between donors was above 5%. A statistical classification framework was built for diagnosing cytomegalovirus status from the catalog of TCR beta chain sequences. V and J gene assignment, in a later analysis, came from comparing TCR nucleotide sequences with IMGT/GENE-DB human TR gene sequences. In a later analysis, CDR3 sequences and most-parsimonious VDJ recombination scenarios were assigned using the TCRdist pipeline. In a later analysis, every TCR beta chain was defined by the combination of its CDR3 amino acid sequence and its V-gene family, and reads without a unique V-gene family were dropped. To address suspected cross-contamination and a sequencing artifact, a later analysis removed 592 highly shared, low-generation-probability nucleotide sequences. A later analysis calculated a clonal expansion index for each public chain from normalized within-repertoire ranks of inferred template counts. In a later analysis, generation probabilities were computed with a VDJ recombination model fitted to out-of-frame rearrangements, and the resulting probabilities were checked against IGoR. A later analysis scored TCR-TCR, TCR-HLA and TCR-CMV co-occurrence with hypergeometric tests, applying a repertoire-size bias correction to TCR pairs. To estimate false discovery rates, a later analysis permuted the HLA or CMV assignments 20 times. A later analysis grouped co-occurring TCRs with DBSCAN, adding TCRdist sequence similarity when clustering within HLA-allele-positive subsets. For co-occurrence clustering, repertoires with fewer than 30,000 or more than 120,000 public chains were excluded, along with roughly 5 repertoires with anomalous nucleotide sharing. TCRdb's version of the immuneACCESS table is confined to in-frame rearrangements and falls short of the full clone set. An unresolved V gene accounts for under half of the shortfall where checked; the remainder is of unknown origin. V, J and clone size reflect that table, while D and trimming were determined from the DNA. This sample gives 150,000 to 200,000 clones in total; approximately 80% of them show up just once. 4.9% of the sample is in the top ten clones.

The CDR3, from cysteine to phenylalanine, totals 13 residues. Only CDR3 DNA remains: 39 bases, in frame from the first base. At the junction V is shortened by 5 bases and J by 6 bases, with 10 bases in between. CDR1 and CDR2, looked up from the germline V gene (reference sequence), are LNHDA and SQIVND. In total, 630 or so healthy bone marrow donors made up the cohort. All cohort members were sampled while nominally healthy, although unrecorded immune exposures were likely present. The donor tested CMV seropositive and was one of the 289 seropositive cohort members. Every donor gave a peripheral blood sample, and the peripheral blood mononuclear cells from that sample were used for TCR beta sequencing. The Qiagen DNeasy Blood Extraction Kit was used to extract genomic DNA from the blood cell samples.

This receptor was taken from a woman between 18 and 29 years old in good health and CMV-seropositive. Source material: PBMCs. The sequence is built from TRBV19 and TRBJ2-2, with a weak D call of TRBD2 (6 bases match). The DNA sequence follows: TGTGCCAGTAGTGTGGGACTCCCCGGGGAGCTGTTTTTT. Its protein product is CASSVGLPGELFF.